These 6 T cell receptor beta chains came from one sample sequenced in a study of CD8+CD57+ T cells in acquired aplastic anemia. The use of genomic DNA as template underpinned the TCR beta VDJ and CDR3 profiling. In TCRdb, the reads were re-called with MiXCR into one record per CDR3 protein. Of about 220,000 distinct CDR3 sequences listed, roughly 33% were seen once; the top ten hold around 1.1%. Sequencing was performed on sorted CD4+, CD8+, or CD8+CD57+ T cells (not recorded which) from PBMCs. Source of these receptors: a human donor in good health, serving as a control.

This clonotype showed up many times. The DNA for the CDR3 is TGTGCCAGCAGTTTAGCGCTAGGAGGAGGACAGCCCCAGCATTTT. As protein: CASSLALGGGQPQHF. This rearrangement joins TRBV12-3 or TRBV12-4 to TRBJ1-5; no clear D gene. Trimming took 0 bases from V and 7 from J, leaving 13 bases between them. The CDR3 is 15 amino acids.

Notes on this clonotype: An end of the junction differs from the germline gene, which may be a read error. The chain carries TRBV15 and TRBJ1-2; D remains ambiguous. The germline V gene has CDR1 LNHNV and CDR2 YYDKDF (reference sequence). CDR3 size: 15 residues. The CDR3 sequence is CATSPFLDGNCGYTF. As DNA, the CDR3 is TGTGCCACCAGTCCTTTTCTGGACGGTAACTGTGGCTACACCTTC.

The V gene is TRBV19, the J gene TRBJ2-7, with D hard to call. The CDR3 is made up of 15 amino acids. Germline values: CDR1 LNHDA, CDR2 SQIVND (reference sequence). V lost 7 bases, J lost 2 bases, and 18 bases lay in between. The CDR3 bases are TGTGCCAGTACCACTGGAGTGGCTAGTCCCTACGAGCAGTACTTC. It translates to CASTTGVASPYEQYF.

At least ten counts were recorded for this clonotype. The chain recombines TRBV6-1 with TRBJ2-7; 9 bases map to TRBD2. The germline V gene encodes CDR1 MNHNS and CDR2 SASEGT. The CDR3 consists of 13 residues. V was clipped by 8 bases and J by 4 bases; unmatched bases: 6. The CDR3: CASSSGVGYEQYF. DNA for the CDR3: TGTGCCAGCTCTAGCGGGGTGGGTTACGAGCAGTACTTC.

This clonotype was seen at least ten times. The chain joins TRBV30 to TRBJ2-7, with D perhaps matching TRBD2 (5 bases). Trimming took off 1 base at V and 8 bases at J, with 9 bases between the two ends. Germline V gene lookup returns CDR1 GTSNPN and CDR2 SVGIG (reference sequence). CDR3 length: 11 amino acids. CDR3 protein: CAWSGAGKQYF. The DNA for the CDR3 is TGTGCCTGGAGTGGGGCCGGGAAGCAGTACTTC.

Ten or more counts support this clonotype. CDR3 DNA: TGTGCCAGTAGTATTGGAAACAGACTTAATGAGCAGTTCTTC. Translated: CASSIGNRLNEQFF. J is TRBJ2-1 and V is TRBV19, with no clear D. The V gene lost 3 bases and the J gene lost 7 bases, with 13 bases spanning the gap. CDR1 is LNHDA and CDR2 is SQIVND in the germline V gene (reference sequence). CDR3 length: 14 residues. Full variable domain (rest looked up from reference TRBV19 and TRBJ2-1): DGGITQSPKYLFRKEGQNVTLSCEQNLNHDAMYWYRQDPGQGLRLIYYSQIVNDFQKGDIAEGYSVSREKKESFPLTVTSAQKNPTAFYLCASSIGNRLNEQFFGPGTRLTVL.